A single sample gave rise to the 25 T cell receptor beta chains below, sequenced in a study of cytomegalovirus exposure and HLA in healthy donors. The PCR employed 60 Vbeta primers together with 13 Jbeta primers. The method was immunoSEQ multiplex PCR; TCRdb's version includes in-frame clones alone and lacks a portion of them. This sample yields about 170,000 clones, of which approximately 70% are seen a single time; 7.1% belongs to the top ten. Specimen: PBMCs. The origin of the receptors is a middle-aged man in good health and CMV-seropositive.

This clone was recorded a few times. This chain connects TRBV4-2 to TRBJ2-2; 16 nucleotides align to TRBD2. V lost 3 bases to trimming and J lost 3 bases; unmatched junction nucleotides: 4. The CDR3 extends over 18 amino acids. The germline V gene has CDR1 LGHNA and CDR2 YNFKEQ. The CDR3 DNA reads TGTGCCAGCAGCCACGGGACTAGCGGGGGGGCCTACACCGGGGAGCTGTTTTTT. Encoded protein: CASSHGTSGGAYTGELFF.

The V and J genes are TRBV10-2 and TRBJ2-5; no firm D call. V lost 0 bases, J lost 5 bases, and 4 bases lay in between. This CDR3 region has 12 residues. CDR1 and CDR2 (germline): WSHSY, SAAADI. CDR3 DNA sequence: TGCGCCAGCAGTGAGTCCGGGGAGACCCAGTACTTC. Encoded protein: CASSESGETQYF.

The chain is built from TRBV19 and TRBJ2-7; 7 positions agree with TRBD1. Germline V CDR1 and CDR2: LNHDA, SQIVND (reference sequence). After removal of 6 bases from V and 2 bases from J, the junction contained 7 bases not matched to a gene. This CDR3 has 14 residues. The DNA for the CDR3 is TGTGCCAGTAGCCGACAGGGTACGACCTACGAGCAGTACTTC. Protein: CASSRQGTTYEQYF.

This chain uses TRBV29-1 with TRBJ2-5; tentative D call: TRBD1 (6 bases). Trimming stripped 2 bases from V and 2 bases from J, with 6 bases between. The CDR3 is made up of 12 amino acids. CDR1 is SQVTM and CDR2 is ANQGSEA in the germline V gene. The CDR3 coding sequence is TGCAGCGTTGAACAGGGGCAAGAGACCCAGTACTTC. It is translated as CSVEQGQETQYF.

The J gene is TRBJ1-1, the V gene TRBV4-3, with a possible D match to TRBD1 (6 bases). The CDR3 runs 16 residues. Germline CDR1 and CDR2: LGHNA and YSLEER. With 2 bases removed from V and 5 bases from J, the gap between germline ends came to 18 bases. CDR3 DNA: TGCGCCAGCAGCCAAAGTCCCCTGGACAGAAATACTGAAGCTTTCTTT. Protein product: CASSQSPLDRNTEAFF.

V usage is TRBV18 and J usage is TRBJ1-4; perhaps TRBD1 as D (6 bases). Germline CDR1 KGHSH, CDR2 LQKENI. Trimming pared 1 base from V and 4 bases from J, leaving 16 bases between. There are 17 residues in the CDR3. The CDR3 loop is CASSPLPTGGFNEKLFF. As DNA, the CDR3 is TGTGCCAGCTCACCACTGCCGACAGGCGGTTTTAATGAAAAACTGTTTTTT.

As concerns this clone: The junction departs from germline at one end; a sequencing error may be responsible. This chain uses TRBV7-7 with TRBJ1-4, with TRBD1 identical over 7 bases. CDR3 length: 16 residues. CDR1 SSHAT and CDR2 FNYEAQ come from the germline V gene (reference sequence). Here the CDR3 reads CASSEKQTGMNEKLFF. The CDR3 DNA is TGTGCTAGCAGCGAAAAGCAGACAGGGATGAATGAAAAACTGTTTTTT.

This clone was recorded a few times. The V call is TRBV6-1, the J call TRBJ2-7, with 10 nucleotides matching TRBD1. The CDR3 is 14 amino acids. With 4 bases clipped from V and 4 bases from J, the junction kept 4 bases outside the gene matches. Germline CDR1 MNHNS, CDR2 SASEGT. The CDR3, as DNA: TGTGCCAGCAGTGGCCGGGGACAGGGGTACGAGCAGTACTTC. Translation gives CASSGRGQGYEQYF.

This chain connects TRBV6-1 to TRBJ2-3; D unclear. Trimming removed 9 bases at V and 0 bases at J, with 13 bases between. Germline V lookup: CDR1 MNHNS, CDR2 SASEGT. The CDR3 extends over 14 amino acids. In nucleotides, the CDR3 is TGTGCCAGTGGAGTATCACCTAGCACAGATACGCAGTATTTT. It is translated as CASGVSPSTDTQYF.

This clone was seen more than once but under ten times. V gene TRBV9 combines with J gene TRBJ2-7; TRBD2 matches 15 bases. V was clipped by 3 bases and J by 6 bases; unmatched bases: 4. CDR3 length: 15 residues. The germline V gene encodes CDR1 SGDLS and CDR2 YYNGEE. The CDR3 DNA reads TGTGCCAGCAGCGGGACTAGCGGGGGGGCCGCCGAGCAGTACTTC. Protein sequence: CASSGTSGGAAEQYF.

This clone came up a few times. This chain uses TRBV6-1 with TRBJ1-1; D is unresolved. CDR1 and CDR2 from the germline V gene are MNHNS and SASEGT. The germline V and J ends were trimmed by 2 bases and 1 base, with 8 bases remaining between them. The length of the CDR3 is 14 residues. This CDR3 is CASSERLRNTEAFF. CDR3 DNA sequence: TGTGCCAGCAGTGAACGTCTGAGGAACACTGAAGCTTTCTTT.

The chain joins TRBV9 to TRBJ2-1, with a weak D call TRBD2 (6 bases). CDR1 and CDR2 (germline): SGDLS, YYNGEE. This CDR3 is 12 amino acids long. V was cut by 0 bases and J by 9 bases, with 7 bases left in between. CDR3 in amino acids: CASSVEGGEQFF. DNA for the CDR3: TGTGCCAGCAGCGTAGAGGGAGGTGAGCAGTTCTTC.

The V call is TRBV7-9, the J call TRBJ2-4; TRBD1 matches at 9 bases. The CDR3 covers 15 residues. V shed 6 bases, J shed 3 bases, and the junction held 6 bases outside the gene matches. CDR1 is SEHNR and CDR2 is FQNEAQ in the germline V gene (reference sequence). CDR3 sequence (DNA): TGTGCCAGCAGTCACTTGGACAGGGGCAAAAACATTCAGTACTTC. It specifies CASSHLDRGKNIQYF.

In its sample, this clone was seen a few times. The V and J genes are TRBV7-9 and TRBJ2-3, with 9 bases aligning to TRBD1. Germline CDR1 and CDR2: SEHNR and FQNEAQ (reference sequence). The CDR3 runs to 14 residues. After removal of 4 bases from V and 5 bases from J, the junction contained 4 bases not matched to a gene. CDR3 sequence reads: CASSSSDRGDTQYF. Here the CDR3 DNA reads TGTGCCAGCAGCTCCTCGGACAGGGGAGATACGCAGTATTTT. The complete variable domain, with remaining parts taken from reference TRBV7-9 and TRBJ2-3, reads DTGVSQNPRHKITKRGQNVTFRCDPISEHNRLYWYRQTLGQGPEFLTYFQNEAQLEKSRLLSDRFSAERPKGSFSTLEIQRTEQGDSAMYLCASSSSDRGDTQYFGPGTRLTVL.

This chain uses TRBV7-8 with TRBJ1-5, with D perhaps matching TRBD1 (5 bases). This CDR3 is 18 amino acids long. V lost 1 base and J 2 bases, leaving 18 bases between the germline ends. Germline V gene sequence: CDR1 SGHVS, CDR2 FQNEAQ. CDR3 sequence (DNA): TGTGCCAGCAGCTTAGGGGCCAGTTTGGGGGGGGGCAATCAGCCCCAGCATTTT. Residues: CASSLGASLGGGNQPQHF.

This sequence joins TRBV4-2 and TRBJ1-6, with 8 bases identical to TRBD1. This CDR3 is 17 amino acids long. Germline CDR1 and CDR2: LGHNA and YNFKEQ. V was clipped by 4 bases and J by 5 bases; unmatched bases: 10. This CDR3 is CASSLHRGSLHNSPLHF. The CDR3 DNA reads as TGTGCCAGCAGCCTACACAGGGGGTCCCTTCATAATTCACCCCTCCACTTT.

V gene TRBV7-2 combines with J gene TRBJ2-4; possible D gene TRBD2, 5 bases. CDR1 is SGHTA and CDR2 is FQGNSA in the germline V gene. The V end was cut by 5 bases, the J end by 8 bases, with 16 bases between. The CDR3 is 14 amino acids. CDR3 DNA: TGTGCCAGCAGCCCGCCTAGCCTCGGGGACATTCAGTACTTC. Its protein is CASSPPSLGDIQYF.

V and J are TRBV7-9 and TRBJ2-3; 9 bases fit TRBD1. With V trimmed by 6 bases and J by 2 bases, 6 bases remained unmatched. The CDR3 contains 15 residues. Germline CDR1 and CDR2: SEHNR and FQNEAQ (reference sequence). CDR3 DNA: TGTGCCAGCAGTTCCGGGACAGGGAACACAGATACGCAGTATTTT. It translates to CASSSGTGNTDTQYF.

The V gene is TRBV7-9, the J gene TRBJ1-6; D is undetermined. Germline values: CDR1 SEHNR, CDR2 FQNEAQ (reference sequence). Trimming stripped 1 base from V and 6 bases from J, with 10 bases between. The CDR3 totals 15 residues. CDR3 in DNA: TGTGCCAGCAGCTTAGTGTTGGGAGGTAATTCACCCCTCCACTTT. This encodes CASSLVLGGNSPLHF.

The chain recombines TRBV27 with TRBJ1-2; 9 bases align to TRBD1. J was trimmed by 6 bases and V by 6 bases; bases with no gene match: 14. Germline CDR1 reads MNHEY; CDR2 reads SMNVEV (reference sequence). The CDR3 extends over 16 amino acids. The CDR3 DNA follows: TGTGCCAGCAGCCCCTCTCGAGGGGACAGGGCCCATGGCTACACCTTC. This encodes CASSPSRGDRAHGYTF.

V gene TRBV7-3 combines with J gene TRBJ2-3, with 11 bases fitting TRBD2. Germline values: CDR1 SGHTA, CDR2 FQGTGA. J lost 3 bases, V lost 5 bases, and 10 bases had no gene match. CDR3 size: 17 residues. The CDR3 DNA follows: TGTGCCAGCAGCCCTCGGACTAGCGGGCGGGGTACAGATACGCAGTATTTT. This codes for CASSPRTSGRGTDTQYF.

This chain uses TRBV6-6 with TRBJ1-1, with 8 bases aligning to TRBD1. After removal of 8 bases from V and 1 base from J, the junction contained 6 bases not matched to a gene. Looked up from germline, CDR1 is MNHNY and CDR2 is SVGAGI (reference sequence). CDR3 length equals 14 residues. The chain's CDR3 is CASDRGRPNTEAFF. The CDR3 DNA reads as TGTGCCAGCGACAGGGGTCGCCCGAACACTGAAGCTTTCTTT.

The chain has TRBV11-2 and TRBJ2-2; TRBD2 matches 10 bases. After removal of 3 bases from V and 5 bases from J, the junction contained 3 bases not matched to a gene. CDR1 is SGHAT, CDR2 FQNNGV, per germline. The CDR3 consists of 15 residues. CDR3 in DNA: TGTGCCAGCAGCTTGCGACTAGCGGGTACCGGGGAGCTGTTTTTT. Protein product: CASSLRLAGTGELFF.

The CDR3 here is CASSLMADTYEQYF. CDR3 bases: TGTGCCAGCAGCTTAATGGCAGACACCTACGAGCAGTACTTC. The V and J genes are TRBV7-8 and TRBJ2-7; D gene ambiguous. Germline values: CDR1 SGHVS, CDR2 FQNEAQ. The V end was cut by 2 bases, the J end by 2 bases, with 10 bases between. The CDR3 is 14 amino acids.

The chain links TRBV5-1 to TRBJ2-2, with 12 bases aligning to TRBD2. The CDR3 runs 16 residues. Trimming took 4 bases from V and 4 from J; bases not matched to a gene: 5. CDR1 is SGHRS, CDR2 YFSETQ, per germline. In DNA, the CDR3 is TGCGCCAGCAGCGCGGGACTAGCGGGTTCCACCGGGGAGCTGTTTTTT. Translation: CASSAGLAGSTGELFF.